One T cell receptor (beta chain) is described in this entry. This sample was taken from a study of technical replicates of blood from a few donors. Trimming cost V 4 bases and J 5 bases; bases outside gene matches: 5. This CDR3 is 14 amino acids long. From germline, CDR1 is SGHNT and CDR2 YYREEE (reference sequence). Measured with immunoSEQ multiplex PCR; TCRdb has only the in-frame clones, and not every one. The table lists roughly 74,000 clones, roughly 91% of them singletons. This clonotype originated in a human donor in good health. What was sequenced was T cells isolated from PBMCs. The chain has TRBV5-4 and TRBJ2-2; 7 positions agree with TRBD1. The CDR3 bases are TGTGCCAGCAGCCAACCGGGACAGACCGGGGAGCTGTTTTTT. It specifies CASSQPGQTGELFF. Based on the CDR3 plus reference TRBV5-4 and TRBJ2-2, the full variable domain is ETGVTQSPTHLIKTRGQQVTLRCSSQSGHNTVSWYQQALGQGPQFIFQYYREEENGRGNFPPRFSGLQFPNYSSELNVNALELDDSALYLCASSQPGQTGELFFGEGSRLTVL.